This T cell receptor (beta chain) was profiled in a study of identical twins. TCRdb reanalysed the 5' RACE reads using MiXCR and keeps one entry per CDR3 protein. Among roughly 260,000 distinct CDR3 sequences, over 12% were seen once, and the ten largest hold approximately 10%. Note on this clonotype: Antigen: not known.

Points from the study as a whole: Memory repertoires showed no such pattern, whereas abundant cord blood beta clonotypes carried fewer insertions.

The sample taken for sequencing was memory (CD45RO+) T cells sorted from blood. The clonotype was recovered from a woman between 18 and 29 years old in good health.

The CDR3 loop is CASDRGGGTEAFF. The DNA for the CDR3 is TGCGCCAGCGACCGCGGAGGGGGAACTGAAGCTTTCTTT. The chain combines TRBV5-1 with TRBJ1-1, with D tentatively TRBD1 (6 bases). V was trimmed by 7 bases and J by 5 bases, leaving 15 bases between them. There are 13 residues in the CDR3. Germline V CDR1 and CDR2: SGHRS, YFSETQ.